The rows below give T cell receptor beta chains drawn from one sample of a study of blood T cell repertoires in COVID-19. Method: immunoSEQ multiplex PCR; TCRdb's copy keeps in-frame clones and lacks some. This table has around 190,000 clones, 85% appearing once. Sequences were obtained from peripheral blood. The receptors were gathered from a woman aged 60-75 years with acute or convalescent COVID-19. CDR3s include the opening cysteine and the closing phenylalanine or tryptophan. A D gene is named only where the DNA matches it firmly. Expanded clones are given a class, and other clones once, few, many or no size at all.

J gene: TRBJ2-2; D gene: -; clone size: -; V gene: TRBV10-3; CDR3 protein: CASKAGDNTGELFF; CDR3 DNA: TGTGCCTCAAAGGCAGGGGACAACACCGGGGAGCTGTTTTTT
J gene: TRBJ1-2; D gene: -; clone size: -; V gene: TRBV30; CDR3 protein: CAWSFGGLTF; CDR3 DNA: TGTGCCTGGAGTTTCGGAGGGCTTACCTTC
J gene: TRBJ2-3; D gene: -; clone size: -; V gene: TRBV7-3; CDR3 protein: CASSPWARGTDTQYF; CDR3 DNA: TGTGCCAGCAGCCCTTGGGCGAGGGGCACAGATACGCAGTATTTT
J gene: TRBJ2-5; D gene: -; clone size: -; V gene: TRBV6-5; CDR3 protein: CASIAGSARETQYF; CDR3 DNA: TGTGCCAGCATCGCGGGGAGTGCTCGGGAGACCCAGTACTTC
J gene: TRBJ1-5; D gene: TRBD1; clone size: -; V gene: TRBV6-5; CDR3 protein: CASSSGTGVGNQPQHF; CDR3 DNA: TGTGCCAGCAGTTCCGGGACAGGGGTCGGCAATCAGCCCCAGCATTTT
J gene: TRBJ2-5; D gene: TRBD2; clone size: -; V gene: TRBV5-1; CDR3 protein: CASSLGGTSNQETQYF; CDR3 DNA: TGCGCCAGCAGCTTGGGGGGGACTAGCAACCAAGAGACCCAGTACTTC
J gene: TRBJ1-1; D gene: TRBD1; clone size: -; V gene: TRBV18; CDR3 protein: CASSPRGPHTEAFF; CDR3 DNA: TGTGCCAGCTCACCTAGGGGGCCCCACACTGAAGCTTTCTTT
J gene: TRBJ1-6; D gene: TRBD1; clone size: -; V gene: TRBV3-1/TRBV3-2; CDR3 protein: CASSQGGQGLSPLHF; CDR3 DNA: TGTGCCAGCAGCCAGGGGGGACAGGGGCTTTCACCCCTCCACTTT
J gene: TRBJ2-5; D gene: -; clone size: -; V gene: TRBV28; CDR3 protein: CASSLNFQETQYF; CDR3 DNA: TGTGCCAGCAGTTTAAACTTCCAAGAGACCCAGTACTTC
J gene: TRBJ2-7; D gene: -; clone size: -; V gene: TRBV6-2/TRBV6-3; CDR3 protein: CASSYLHPGLEEQYF; CDR3 DNA: TGTGCCAGCAGTTACTTACATCCTGGGTTGGAGGAGCAGTACTTC
J gene: TRBJ1-1; D gene: -; clone size: -; V gene: TRBV27; CDR3 protein: CASSLYGEAEAFF; CDR3 DNA: TGTGCCAGCAGTTTATATGGAGAAGCTGAAGCTTTCTTT
J gene: TRBJ1-6; D gene: -; clone size: -; V gene: TRBV6-5; CDR3 protein: CAGGQNYNSPLHF; CDR3 DNA: TGTGCCGGAGGACAGAACTATAATTCACCCCTCCACTTT
J gene: TRBJ2-2; D gene: -; clone size: once; V gene: TRBV6-1; CDR3 protein: CASSEARAGELFF; CDR3 DNA: TGTGCCAGCAGTGAAGCTCGGGCCGGGGAGCTGTTTTTT
J gene: TRBJ2-1; D gene: TRBD2; clone size: medium-sized; V gene: TRBV4-2; CDR3 protein: CASSPTTSGRAIDEQFF; CDR3 DNA: TGTGCCAGCAGCCCAACTACTAGCGGGAGGGCCATAGATGAGCAGTTCTTC
J gene: TRBJ2-3; D gene: TRBD2; clone size: -; V gene: TRBV5-1; CDR3 protein: CASRGGVRTDTQYF; CDR3 DNA: TGCGCCAGCCGGGGGGGCGTGAGGACAGATACGCAGTATTTT
J gene: TRBJ1-1; D gene: -; clone size: once; V gene: TRBV29-1; CDR3 protein: CSVATATSKDTEAFF; CDR3 DNA: TGCAGCGTTGCCACAGCTACCTCCAAGGACACTGAAGCTTTCTTT
J gene: TRBJ2-1; D gene: TRBD2; clone size: once; V gene: TRBV24-1; CDR3 protein: CATSDLGGGRESYNEQFF; CDR3 DNA: TGTGCCACCAGTGATTTAGGCGGCGGGCGGGAGAGTTACAATGAGCAGTTCTTC